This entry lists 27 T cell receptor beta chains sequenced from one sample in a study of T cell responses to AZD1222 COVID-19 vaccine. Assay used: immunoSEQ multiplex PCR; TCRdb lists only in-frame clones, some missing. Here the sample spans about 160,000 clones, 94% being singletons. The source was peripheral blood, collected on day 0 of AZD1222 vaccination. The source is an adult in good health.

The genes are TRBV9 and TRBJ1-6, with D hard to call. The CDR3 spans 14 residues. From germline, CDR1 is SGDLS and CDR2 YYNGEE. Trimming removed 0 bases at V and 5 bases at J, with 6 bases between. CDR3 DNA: TGTGCCAGCAGCGTAGAGGGAGATAATTCACCCCTCCACTTT. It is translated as CASSVEGDNSPLHF.

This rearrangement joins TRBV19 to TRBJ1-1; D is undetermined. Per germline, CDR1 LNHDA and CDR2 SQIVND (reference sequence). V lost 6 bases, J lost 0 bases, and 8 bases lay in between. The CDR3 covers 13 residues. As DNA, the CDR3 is TGTGCCAGTAGGGACCTTATGAACACTGAAGCTTTCTTT. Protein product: CASRDLMNTEAFF.

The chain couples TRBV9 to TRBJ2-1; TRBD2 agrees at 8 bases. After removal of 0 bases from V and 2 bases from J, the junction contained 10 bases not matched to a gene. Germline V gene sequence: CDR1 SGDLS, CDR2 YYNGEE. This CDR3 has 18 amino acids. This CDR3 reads CASSVGGDGRATYNEQFF. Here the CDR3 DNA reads TGTGCCAGCAGCGTAGGGGGAGACGGGAGGGCAACCTACAATGAGCAGTTCTTC.

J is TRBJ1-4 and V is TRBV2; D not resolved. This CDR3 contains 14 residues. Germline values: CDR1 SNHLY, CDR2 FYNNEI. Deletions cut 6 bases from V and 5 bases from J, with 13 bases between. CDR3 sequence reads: CASRRSDVNEKLFF. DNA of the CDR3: TGTGCCAGCAGACGGTCGGATGTGAATGAAAAACTGTTTTTT.

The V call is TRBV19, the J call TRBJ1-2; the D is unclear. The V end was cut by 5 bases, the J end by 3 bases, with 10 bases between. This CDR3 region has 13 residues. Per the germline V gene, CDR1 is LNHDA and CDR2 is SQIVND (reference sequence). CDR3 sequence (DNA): TGTGCCAGTAGTGTTGGGCCCCACTATGGCTACACCTTC. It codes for CASSVGPHYGYTF.

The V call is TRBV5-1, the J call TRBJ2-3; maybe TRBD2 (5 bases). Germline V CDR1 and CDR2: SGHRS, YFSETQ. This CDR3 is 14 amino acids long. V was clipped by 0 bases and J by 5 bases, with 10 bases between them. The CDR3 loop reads CASSLGPEVDTQYF. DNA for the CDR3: TGCGCCAGCAGCTTGGGGCCGGAGGTAGATACGCAGTATTTT.

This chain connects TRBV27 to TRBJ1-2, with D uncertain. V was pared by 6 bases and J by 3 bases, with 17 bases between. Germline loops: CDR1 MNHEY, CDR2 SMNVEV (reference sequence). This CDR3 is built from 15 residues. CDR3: CASSSNSRIDYGYTF. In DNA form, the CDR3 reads TGTGCCAGCAGCTCCAATAGCAGGATAGACTATGGCTACACCTTC.

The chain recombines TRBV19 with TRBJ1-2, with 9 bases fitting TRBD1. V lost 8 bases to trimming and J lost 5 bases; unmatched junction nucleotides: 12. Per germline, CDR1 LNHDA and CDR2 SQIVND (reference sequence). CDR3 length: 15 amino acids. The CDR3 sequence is CASSVPGQGRYGYTF. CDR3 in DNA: TGTGCCAGTTCGGTCCCGGGACAGGGAAGGTATGGCTACACCTTC.

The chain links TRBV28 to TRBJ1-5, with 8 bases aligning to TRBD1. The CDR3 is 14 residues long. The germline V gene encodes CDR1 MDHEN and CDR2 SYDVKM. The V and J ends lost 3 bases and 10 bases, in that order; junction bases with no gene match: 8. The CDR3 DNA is TGTGCCAGCAGTTTTGACAGGGGTATGTATCCCCAGCATTTT. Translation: CASSFDRGMYPQHF.

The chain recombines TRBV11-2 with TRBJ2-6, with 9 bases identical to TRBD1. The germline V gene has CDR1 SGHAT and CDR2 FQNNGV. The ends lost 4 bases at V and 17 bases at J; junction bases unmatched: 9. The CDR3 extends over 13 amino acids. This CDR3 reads CASSYTGTGTVTF. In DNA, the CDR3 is TGTGCCAGCAGCTATACCGGGACAGGGACGGTGACTTTC.

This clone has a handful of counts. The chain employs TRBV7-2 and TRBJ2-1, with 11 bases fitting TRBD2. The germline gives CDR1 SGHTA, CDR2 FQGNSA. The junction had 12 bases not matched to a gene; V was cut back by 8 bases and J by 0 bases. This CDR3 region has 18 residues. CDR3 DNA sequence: TGTGCCAGCCCTCCGGGACTAGCGGTTAAGAGCTCCTACAATGAGCAGTTCTTC. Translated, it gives CASPPGLAVKSSYNEQFF.

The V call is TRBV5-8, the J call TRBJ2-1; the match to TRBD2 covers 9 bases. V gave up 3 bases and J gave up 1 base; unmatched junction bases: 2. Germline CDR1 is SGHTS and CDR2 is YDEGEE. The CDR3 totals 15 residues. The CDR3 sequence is CASSWAGGSYNEQFF. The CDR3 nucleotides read TGTGCCAGCAGCTGGGCGGGGGGGTCCTACAATGAGCAGTTCTTC. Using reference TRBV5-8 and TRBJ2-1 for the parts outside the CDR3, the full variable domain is EAGVTQSPTHLIKTRGQQATLRCSPISGHTSVYWYQQALGLGLQFLLWYDEGEERNRGNFPPRFSGRQFPNYSSELNVNALELEDSALYLCASSWAGGSYNEQFFGPGTRLTVL.

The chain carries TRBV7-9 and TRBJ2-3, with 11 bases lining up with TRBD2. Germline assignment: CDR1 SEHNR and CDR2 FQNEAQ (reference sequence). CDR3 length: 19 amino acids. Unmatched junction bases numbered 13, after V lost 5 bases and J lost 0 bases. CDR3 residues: CASSSSGLAEPTSTDTQYF. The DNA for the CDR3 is TGTGCCAGCAGCAGCTCGGGACTAGCGGAACCGACTAGCACAGATACGCAGTATTTT.

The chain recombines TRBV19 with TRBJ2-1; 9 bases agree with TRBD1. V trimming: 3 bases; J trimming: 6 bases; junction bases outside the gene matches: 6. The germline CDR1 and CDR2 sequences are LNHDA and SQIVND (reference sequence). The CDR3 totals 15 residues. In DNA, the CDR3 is TGTGCCAGTAGTATCCGAGGGACAGGGTTCAATGAGCAGTTCTTC. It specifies CASSIRGTGFNEQFF.

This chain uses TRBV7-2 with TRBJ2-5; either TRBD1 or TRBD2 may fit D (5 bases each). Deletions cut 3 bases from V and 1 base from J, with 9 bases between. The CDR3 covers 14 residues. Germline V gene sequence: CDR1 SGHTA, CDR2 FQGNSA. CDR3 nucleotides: TGTGCCAGCAGCTTGGTAGGGACCCAAGAGACCCAGTACTTC. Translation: CASSLVGTQETQYF.

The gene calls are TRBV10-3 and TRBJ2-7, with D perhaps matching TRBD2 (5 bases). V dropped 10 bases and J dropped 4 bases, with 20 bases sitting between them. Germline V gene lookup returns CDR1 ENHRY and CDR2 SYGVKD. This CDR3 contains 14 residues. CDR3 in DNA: TGTGCCACCCGATCGGACGGGAAGTTATACGAGCAGTACGTC. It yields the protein CATRSDGKLYEQYV.

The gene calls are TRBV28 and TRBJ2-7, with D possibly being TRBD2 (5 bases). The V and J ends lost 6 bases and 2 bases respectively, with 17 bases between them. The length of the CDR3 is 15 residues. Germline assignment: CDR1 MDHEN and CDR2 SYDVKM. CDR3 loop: CASRPTPGSPYEQYV. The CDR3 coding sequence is TGTGCCAGCAGACCAACCCCTGGGAGTCCCTACGAGCAGTACGTC.

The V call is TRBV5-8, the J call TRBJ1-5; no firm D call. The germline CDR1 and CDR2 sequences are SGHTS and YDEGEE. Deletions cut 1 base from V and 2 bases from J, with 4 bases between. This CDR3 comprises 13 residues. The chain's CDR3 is CASSLSRNQPQHF. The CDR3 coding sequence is TGTGCCAGCAGCTTGAGTCGCAATCAGCCCCAGCATTTT.

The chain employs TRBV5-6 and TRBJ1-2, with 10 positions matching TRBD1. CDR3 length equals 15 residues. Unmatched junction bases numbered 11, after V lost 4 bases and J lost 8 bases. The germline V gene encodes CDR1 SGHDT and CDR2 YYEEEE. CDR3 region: CASSLTGTGALGYTF. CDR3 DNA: TGTGCCAGCAGCCTGACCGGGACAGGGGCCCTAGGCTACACCTTC.

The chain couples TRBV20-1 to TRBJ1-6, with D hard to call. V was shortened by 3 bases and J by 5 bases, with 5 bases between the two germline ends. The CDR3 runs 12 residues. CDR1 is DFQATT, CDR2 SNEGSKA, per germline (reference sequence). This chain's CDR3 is CSASLNNSPLHF. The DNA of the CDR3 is TGCAGTGCTAGTCTGAATAATTCACCCCTCCACTTT.

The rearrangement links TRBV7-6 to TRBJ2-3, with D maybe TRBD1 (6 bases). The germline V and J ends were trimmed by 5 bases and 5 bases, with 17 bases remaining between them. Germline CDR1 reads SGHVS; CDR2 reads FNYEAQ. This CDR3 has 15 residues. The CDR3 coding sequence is TGTGCCAGCAGCCAGACAGGCTTGAGAGGAGATACGCAGTATTTT. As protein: CASSQTGLRGDTQYF.

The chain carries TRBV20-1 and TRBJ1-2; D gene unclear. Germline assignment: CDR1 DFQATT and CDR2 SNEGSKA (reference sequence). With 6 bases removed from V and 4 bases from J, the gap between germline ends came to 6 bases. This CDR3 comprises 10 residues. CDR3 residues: CSAYSYGYTF. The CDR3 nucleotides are TGCAGTGCCTACTCCTATGGCTACACCTTC.

The DNA of the CDR3 is TGTGCCAGCCGTGGATTTGCCGGGGAGCTGTTTTTT. The encoded protein is CASRGFAGELFF. The rearrangement uses TRBV6-4 and TRBJ2-2; D unclear. Trimming took off 8 bases at V and 6 bases at J, with 10 bases between the two ends. Germline CDR1 is MRHNA and CDR2 is SNTAGT. CDR3 length: 12 residues.

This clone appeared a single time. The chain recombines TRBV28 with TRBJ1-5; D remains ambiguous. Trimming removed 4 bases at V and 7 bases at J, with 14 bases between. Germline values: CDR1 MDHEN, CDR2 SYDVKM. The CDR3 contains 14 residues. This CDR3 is CASSSRTGIQPQHF. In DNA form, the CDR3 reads TGTGCCAGCAGTTCACGGACGGGGATCCAGCCCCAGCATTTT.

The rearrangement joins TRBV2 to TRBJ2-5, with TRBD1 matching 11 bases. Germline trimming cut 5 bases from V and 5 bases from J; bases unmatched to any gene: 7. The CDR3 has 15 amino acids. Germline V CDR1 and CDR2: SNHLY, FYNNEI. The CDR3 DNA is TGTGCCAGCAGTTCCGGGACAGGGGGTATCGAGACCCAGTACTTC. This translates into CASSSGTGGIETQYF. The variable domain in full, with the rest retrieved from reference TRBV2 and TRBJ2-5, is EPEVTQTPSHQVTQMGQEVILRCVPISNHLYFYWYRQILGQKVEFLVSFYNNEISEKSEIFDDQFSVERPDGSNFTLKIRSTKLEDSAMYFCASSSGTGGIETQYFGPGTRLLVL.

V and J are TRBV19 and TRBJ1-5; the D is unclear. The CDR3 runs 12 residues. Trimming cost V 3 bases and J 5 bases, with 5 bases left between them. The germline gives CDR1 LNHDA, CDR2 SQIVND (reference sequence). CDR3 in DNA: TGTGCCAGTAGTATTAGTGATCAGCCCCAGCATTTT. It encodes CASSISDQPQHF.

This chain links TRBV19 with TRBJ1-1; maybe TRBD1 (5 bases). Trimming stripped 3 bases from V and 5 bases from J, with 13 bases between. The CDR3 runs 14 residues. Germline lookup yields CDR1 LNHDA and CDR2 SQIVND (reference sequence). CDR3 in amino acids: CASSMWGVRTEAFF. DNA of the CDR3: TGTGCCAGTAGTATGTGGGGGGTGAGGACTGAAGCTTTCTTT.